A few counts support the clone carrying this T cell receptor beta chain. Unique molecular identifiers tagged the TCRbeta library. TCRdb used MiXCR to reprocess the PCR reads, holding one entry per CDR3 protein. The repertoire holds about 980,000 distinct CDR3 sequences, with about 29% as singletons. This record belongs to a study of T-cell reconstitution after alpha-beta-depleted transplantation in children. From germline, CDR1 is LGHDT and CDR2 YNNKEL (reference sequence). There are 18 residues in the CDR3. The V end lost 1 base, the J end lost 2 bases, and 18 bases lay between the germline ends. This sequence joins TRBV3-1 and TRBJ2-1; D not resolved. The receptor's source is a boy under two years old who had a stem cell transplant for SCID, so the T cells may come from the graft donor. The material sequenced was PBMCs, mostly from graft donor cells, taken 360 days after TCRalphabeta/CD19-depleted stem cell transplant. The CDR3 region is CASSQVTGRRVPYNEQFF. CDR3 bases: TGTGCCAGCAGCCAAGTAACCGGTCGAAGGGTCCCCTACAATGAGCAGTTCTTC.